The source of this T cell receptor beta chain is a study of cytomegalovirus exposure and HLA in healthy donors. Study findings and constraints: A previous analysis found most TCR beta V segments productive roughly 90% or roughly 30% of the time. Researchers left out some V segments, among them TRBV6-2 and TRBV6-3, as indistinguishable.

Notes on this clone: Its antigen is unidentified.

The ends were cut back, 7 bases at V and 1 base at J, with 9 bases in the middle. This CDR3 contains 12 residues. Per germline, CDR1 SGHRS and CDR2 YFSETQ. The PCR employed 60 Vbeta primers together with 13 Jbeta primers. Data came from immunoSEQ multiplex PCR; TCRdb stores just in-frame clones and leaves some out. The table records approximately 280,000 clones, roughly 90% of them present only once. This TCR derives from a woman in her late teens or twenties in good health and CMV-seronegative. Sequenced material: PBMCs. J is TRBJ2-7 and V is TRBV5-1; D is unclear. The chain's CDR3 is CASSTPSYEQYF. For the CDR3, the DNA is TGCGCCAGCTCGACACCTTCCTACGAGCAGTACTTC.